This paragraph covers one T cell receptor beta chain sequence. This clone was detected only a few times. Its cognate antigen has yet to be identified. No base qualities exist here, and no much larger clone lies one base off it. The immunoSEQ Assay, a bias-controlled multiplex PCR, was used to amplify TCRbeta CDR3 regions from genomic DNA. Turning to the authors' computational methods: The number of nucleated cells in each sample was estimated from the amplification of reference gene primers within the assay. Sequence reads were collapsed and filtered to measure the absolute abundance of every unique TCRbeta CDR3 rearrangement. For each sample, productive Simpson clonality was calculated by taking the square root of Simpson's diversity index across productive rearrangements. Held by TCRdb, this immuneACCESS table contains in-frame sequences only and omits some clones. Under half of the omission traces to an unresolved V gene where checked; the cause of the rest is unknown. V and J calls and clone size follow that table, whereas D and trimming were derived from the DNA. The sample table records about 390,000 clones; about 89% of these occur just once. Of the sample, roughly 2% is held by the ten largest clones.

Relative to germline, V is 7 bases shorter and J is 7 bases shorter, with 7 bases between their ends. The CDR3 holds 11 amino acids from the cysteine to the phenylalanine. The DNA shown is the 33-base CDR3, in frame from base 1. CDR1 is given as MDHEN and CDR2 as SYDVKM, both from the germline V gene. The data originate from a study of blood T cell repertoires in COVID-19 (dated by TCRdb to 2020 to 2021). With respect to the entire study: Samples covering the acute and convalescent phases of COVID-19 were provided by collaborators in the United States, Italy and Spain. The material from the prospective study consisted of cDNA or gDNA derived from T cells, B-cell-depleted T cells, or PBMCs. The repertoires were released in a freely available public database meant as a resource for research on the immune response to SARS-CoV-2. HLA class I and class II types, where available, came from metadata supplied by the sample provider rather than from assay-based typing. Deeply sampled blood TCRbeta repertoires from subjects exposed to, actively infected with, or recovered from COVID-19 were included in the dataset. Samples were obtained from the ongoing ImmuneRACE study (first 160 participants) and from 1,000 to 1,500 subjects provided by 6 global collaborators. A de-identified subject ID, COVID-19 status, age in years and sex were almost always included in the sample metadata. The research as a whole found: How much clinical and demographic metadata was included differed by source and by participant, and the metadata was provided uncurated.

At one collaborating source in Seattle, patients were enrolled during active infection and were followed longitudinally through the course of disease. The collaborating institutions used their own protocols to collect whole blood in K2EDTA tubes. For TCRbeta analysis, collaborators shipped samples as frozen whole blood, isolated PBMCs, or DNA extracted from either of those sample types. The rearrangement combines TRBV28 with TRBJ1-4; too little of a D gene remains to name it. The sample taken for sequencing was peripheral blood. The TCR was taken from an older woman with COVID-19, enrolled during active disease. The CDR3 reads CASTRSEKLFF. The nucleotide sequence reads TGTGCCAGCACCCGGAGTGAAAAACTGTTTTTT.